This T cell receptor (beta chain) was documented in a study of T cells expressing NK-cell markers. The overall study: The TCR beta repertoires originated in sorted CD3+CD56+NKG2C+, CD3+CD56+NKG2C- and CD3+CD56-NKG2C+ T cells. Study-wide results and limits: The study found dominant NKG2C+ clonotypes at about 1.0-8% of CD8+ T cells in over 5 donors.

With the 5' RACE reads reprocessed, TCRdb shows one record per CDR3 protein and no DNA. Its listing shows a few hundred thousand distinct CDR3 sequences. There are 14 residues in the CDR3. Germline CDR1 reads SNHLY; CDR2 reads FYNNEI. About this clonotype: Its antigen is unknown.

The sequencing input was blood T cells: a sorted CD56 or NKG2C T cell subset, CD4+ or CD8+ T cells, or bulk PBMC T cells (not recorded which). The chain employs TRBV2 and TRBJ2-1. The clonotype was recovered from a man aged 18-69 years in good health. The CDR3 spells CASNDRGSYNEQFF.